This TCR beta chain derives from a study of OX40 agonist ivuxolimab in advanced cancers. Study overall: The patients got ivuxolimab, which is an agonistic anti-OX40 (CD134) antibody. Patients treated during dose escalation were battling hepatocellular carcinoma, melanoma, renal cell or head and neck cancer.

A note on this clone: Its antigen remains unidentified. In the same sample, other DNA sequences code for this CDR3.

The V gene's germline CDR1 is MNHEY and CDR2 SVGAGI. V shed 8 bases and J shed 4 bases, with 5 bases lying between them. The CDR3 runs to 10 residues. Study results and caveats: Some nonresponders likewise displayed low normalized T-cell clonal expansion.

The data were produced by immunoSEQ multiplex PCR, yet TCRdb's version contains in-frame clones alone and is incomplete. Among over 60,000 clones, 84% were seen once, and the ten largest hold roughly 2.4%. The gene calls are TRBV6-5 and TRBJ2-5, with D uncertain. Sequenced material: CD4+ or CD8+ T cells sorted from blood, taken in a trial of the OX40 agonist ivuxolimab. The TCR sequence derives from an adult with an advanced solid tumor such as melanoma, head and neck, liver or kidney cancer. CDR3 region: CASGRETQYF. CDR3 sequence (DNA): TGTGCCAGCGGCAGAGAGACCCAGTACTTC.